This is a list of T cell receptor beta chains from one sample in a study of blood T cell repertoires in COVID-19. Sequencing used immunoSEQ multiplex PCR; TCRdb keeps in-frame clones, though not all of them. The sample has about 75,000 clones; around 74% are singletons. Material: peripheral blood. All receptors derive from a human donor with acute or convalescent COVID-19. The donor label of this sample is uncertain. The CDR3 runs from the conserved cysteine through the conserved F or W. The D gene is left open where the match is weak. Some rows mark clone size as missing; the rest say once, few, many or name a class of expanded clone.

>few|-|TRBJ2-7|TRBV5-1
CASSNQGGYEQYF
TGCGCCAGCAGCAATCAGGGAGGCTACGAGCAGTACTTC
>-|TRBD2|TRBJ2-5|TRBV7-2
CASSLEGGAGVTQETQYF
TGTGCCAGCAGCTTAGAGGGGGGAGCGGGGGTAACACAAGAGACCCAGTACTTC
>-|TRBD1|TRBJ2-3|TRBV5-1
CASSTGALTTDTQYF
TGCGCCAGCAGCACAGGGGCCCTTACCACAGATACGCAGTATTTT
>-|-|TRBJ2-3|TRBV6-5
CASGGFADTQYF
TGTGCCAGCGGGGGGTTCGCAGATACGCAGTATTTT
>-|-|TRBJ2-5|TRBV5-4
CASSPQQGGEETQYF
TGTGCCAGCAGCCCCCAGCAAGGGGGTGAAGAGACCCAGTACTTC
>-|-|TRBJ2-5|TRBV20-1
CSSPRQETQYF
TGCAGCTCACCCAGACAAGAGACCCAGTACTTC
>-|-|TRBJ1-3|TRBV9
CASRTGLGNTIYF
TGTGCCAGCAGAACAGGGTTAGGAAACACCATATATTTT
>-|-|TRBJ1-3|TRBV5-6
CASSLGQVSGNTIYF
TGTGCCAGCAGCTTGGGTCAGGTTTCTGGAAACACCATATATTTT
>-|-|TRBJ2-1|TRBV24-1
CATSDLEGTYNEQFF
TGTGCCACCAGTGATTTAGAGGGCACCTACAATGAGCAGTTCTTC
>-|TRBD2|TRBJ2-2|TRBV7-2
CASSLVVGGLADTGELFF
TGTGCCAGCAGCTTAGTAGTAGGCGGACTAGCTGACACCGGGGAGCTGTTTTTT
>-|-|TRBJ1-3|TRBV11-2
CASSSPKQVDKTNTIYF
TGTGCCAGCAGCTCACCGAAGCAGGTGGACAAAACGAACACCATATATTTT
>once|TRBD1|TRBJ2-1|TRBV29-1
CSADRAQGNEQFF
TGCAGCGCAGACAGGGCACAAGGCAATGAGCAGTTCTTC
>-|TRBD1|TRBJ1-6|TRBV15
CATSRDGTANSPLHF
TGTGCCACCAGCAGAGACGGGACAGCTAATTCACCCCTCCACTTT
>few|TRBD1|TRBJ1-1|TRBV7-8
CASSLQGGAFF
TGTGCCAGCAGCCTACAGGGGGGAGCTTTCTTT
>-|-|TRBJ2-4|TRBV3-1/TRBV3-2
CASSQGVLVQYF
TGTGCCAGCAGCCAAGGCGTCCTCGTTCAGTACTTC
>-|-|TRBJ1-5|TRBV27
CASRRTPVGNQPQHF
TGTGCCAGCAGACGTACTCCGGTGGGCAATCAGCCCCAGCATTTT
>-|TRBD1|TRBJ2-7|TRBV19
CATASVRDSYEQYF
TGTGCCACTGCGAGCGTCCGGGACAGCTACGAGCAGTACTTC
>-|-|TRBJ1-4|TRBV3-1/TRBV3-2
CASSHKLGGYEKLFF
TGTGCCAGCAGCCATAAGCTCGGCGGGTACGAAAAACTGTTTTTT
>once|TRBD1|TRBJ1-4|TRBV2
CASSEVTGQAKKLFF
TGTGCCAGCAGTGAGGTGACGGGACAGGCCAAAAAACTGTTTTTT